Each of the 28 T cell receptor beta chains below was sequenced from the same sample in a study of regulatory T cells in long-lasting Graves disease. Investigators prepared the TCR beta libraries by applying iRepertoire HTBI primers and Arm-PCR of CDR3 regions. TCRdb redid the calling of the multiplex PCR reads with MiXCR, one entry per CDR3 protein. The data show just over 600,000 distinct CDR3 sequences, with roughly 15% seen just once and roughly 18% held by the top ten. Time point described: newly diagnosed GD, antithyroid drugs for less than 3 months. PBMC RNA was the source of the TCR library. These records were also assigned to another study, of T cells in Graves' hyperthyroidism and ophthalmopathy.

The sequences come from peripheral blood mononuclear cells (PBMCs), collected at new diagnosis, from a patient treated with antithyroid drugs. Source of these receptors: a woman aged 25 to 45 with Graves disease.

The chain's CDR3 is CASSQVFRTGDYGYTF. The CDR3 DNA is TGTGCCAGCAGCCAAGTTTTCCGGACAGGGGACTATGGCTACACCTTC. The V call is TRBV3-1, the J call TRBJ1-2; 9 bases align to TRBD1. This CDR3 region has 16 residues. Per germline, CDR1 LGHDT and CDR2 YNNKEL (reference sequence). V was clipped by 1 base and J by 3 bases; unmatched bases: 6.

The sample holds one count of this clonotype. The chain recombines TRBV7-2 with TRBJ1-1; possible D gene TRBD1, 5 bases. V was shortened by 4 bases and J by 3 bases, with 12 bases between the two germline ends. The CDR3 has 14 residues. CDR1 and CDR2 (germline): SGHTA, FQGNSA. The CDR3 bases are TGTGCCAGCAGCTCCGTCGGAGGGGACACTGAAGCTTTCTTT. Translated, it gives CASSSVGGDTEAFF. The full variable domain, completed using reference TRBV7-2 and TRBJ1-1, is GAGVSQSPSNKVTEKGKDVELRCDPISGHTALYWYRQSLGQGLEFLIYFQGNSAPDKSGLPSDRFSAERTGGSVSTLTIQRTQQEDSAVYLCASSSVGGDTEAFFGQGTRLTVV.

The chain is built from TRBV28 and TRBJ2-5; 12 bases align to TRBD1. The CDR3 extends over 16 amino acids. Germline V gene lookup returns CDR1 MDHEN and CDR2 SYDVKM. The V segment lost 3 bases and the J segment 7 bases; nucleotides outside the gene matches: 9. The chain's CDR3 is CASSLAGTGGGGTQYF. The CDR3 bases are TGTGCCAGCAGTTTGGCCGGGACAGGGGGCGGCGGGACCCAGTACTTC.

The V and J genes are TRBV6-1 and TRBJ2-7, with a tentative D call TRBD2 (5 bases). Germline V gives CDR1 MNHNS, CDR2 SASEGT. The CDR3 is made up of 14 amino acids. V dropped 8 bases and J dropped 0 bases, with 14 bases sitting between them. CDR3 sequence (DNA): TGTGCCAGCGGAAAGGGAGTCGGCTCCTACGAGCAGTACTTC. This codes for CASGKGVGSYEQYF.

This clonotype was detected ten times or more. The chain uses TRBV5-1 and TRBJ1-1; D might be TRBD1 (6 bases). Looked up from germline, CDR1 is SGHRS and CDR2 is YFSETQ. This CDR3 contains 14 residues. V was trimmed by 4 bases and J by 2 bases, leaving 12 bases between them. The CDR3 loop reads CASSARGGNTEAFF. As DNA, the CDR3 is TGCGCCAGCAGCGCCAGGGGAGGAAACACTGAAGCTTTCTTT.

This clonotype occurred many times. The chain is built from TRBV19 and TRBJ2-1, with 7 bases identical to TRBD2. Looked up from germline, CDR1 is LNHDA and CDR2 is SQIVND (reference sequence). The CDR3 has 15 amino acids. J was trimmed by 6 bases and V by 3 bases; bases with no gene match: 8. The CDR3 DNA sequence: TGTGCCAGTAGTATTTGGGCTAGCGGAACCAATGAGCAGTTCTTC. The encoded protein is CASSIWASGTNEQFF.

This clonotype was detected many times. The chain recombines TRBV2 with TRBJ2-1; D call uncertain. Between the trimmed V and J ends, which lost 6 bases and 4 bases, there was a span of 7 bases. The CDR3 has 12 amino acids. CDR1 and CDR2 (germline): SNHLY, FYNNEI. The DNA of the CDR3 is TGTGCCAGCAGCGCCGGTTACAATGAGCAGTTCTTC. This codes for CASSAGYNEQFF.

This clonotype was recorded many times. The chain carries TRBV6-1 and TRBJ2-1; D may be TRBD2 (6 bases). This CDR3 has 13 amino acids. Trimming took off 3 bases at V and 8 bases at J, with 11 bases between the two ends. The germline gives CDR1 MNHNS, CDR2 SASEGT. The CDR3 coding sequence is TGTGCCAGCAGTGACTCCAGCGGGTATGAGCAGTTCTTC. Its translation is CASSDSSGYEQFF.

V usage is TRBV7-2 and J usage is TRBJ2-1; either TRBD1 or TRBD2 may fit D (5 bases each). V dropped 4 bases and J dropped 3 bases, with 13 bases sitting between them. CDR1 SGHTA and CDR2 FQGNSA come from the germline V gene. CDR3 length equals 15 residues. CDR3 nucleotide sequence: TGTGCCAGCAGCTCGGGACCTTACCTCTACAATGAGCAGTTCTTC. Protein: CASSSGPYLYNEQFF.

This clonotype was seen at least ten times. V usage is TRBV7-9 and J usage is TRBJ2-7; TRBD1 is a possible D gene (5 bases). The CDR3 has 12 residues. Trimming took off 5 bases at V and 5 bases at J, with 10 bases between the two ends. Germline-derived CDR1 and CDR2 are SEHNR and FQNEAQ (reference sequence). The chain's CDR3 is CASSPPGNEQYF. The CDR3 DNA reads as TGTGCCAGCAGCCCTCCAGGGAACGAGCAGTACTTC.

This clonotype occurred many times. This rearrangement joins TRBV5-1 to TRBJ1-1; D unclear. From germline, CDR1 is SGHRS and CDR2 YFSETQ. The length of the CDR3 is 14 residues. V was trimmed by 0 bases and J by 5 bases, leaving 11 bases between them. The DNA for the CDR3 is TGCGCCAGCAGCTTGGGGCAAAGGTTAACTGAAGCTTTCTTT. Translated: CASSLGQRLTEAFF.

The chain couples TRBV20-1 to TRBJ1-2; D call uncertain. The CDR3 runs to 13 residues. Trimming removed 8 bases from V and 3 bases from J, with 16 bases in between. Germline CDR1 DFQATT, CDR2 SNEGSKA (reference sequence). CDR3 in DNA: TGCAGTCCTAACACCGGCGTTGACTATGGCTACACCTTC. Translation gives CSPNTGVDYGYTF.

The chain joins TRBV18 to TRBJ1-4; no reliable D call. Germline V lookup: CDR1 KGHSH, CDR2 LQKENI. The CDR3 covers 13 residues. The V end lost 2 bases, the J end lost 7 bases, and 8 bases lay between the germline ends. The CDR3 region is CASSPGISEKLFF. The CDR3 region has the DNA TGTGCCAGCTCACCAGGGATAAGTGAAAAACTGTTTTTT.

The table lists this clonotype with many counts. The chain employs TRBV20-1 and TRBJ2-7, with 9 bases fitting TRBD1. CDR1 is DFQATT, CDR2 SNEGSKA, per germline (reference sequence). The CDR3 is 13 residues long. J gave up 5 bases and V 5 bases, and 7 bases lay outside the gene matches. DNA of the CDR3: TGCAGTGCTCCCCGACAGGGGGGGAACGAGCAGTACTTC. This encodes CSAPRQGGNEQYF.

The sample holds many counts of this clonotype. The gene calls are TRBV6-1 and TRBJ1-4; 9 bases match TRBD1. Per germline, CDR1 MNHNS and CDR2 SASEGT. CDR3 length: 14 residues. With V trimmed by 4 bases and J by 7 bases, 4 bases remained unmatched. DNA of the CDR3: TGTGCCAGCAGTGTGGACAGGGGAATTGAAAAACTGTTTTTT. It is translated as CASSVDRGIEKLFF.

This chain links TRBV18 with TRBJ2-3; TRBD2 might be the D (6 bases). The DNA end lines up better with TRBJ2-7; the J call may be wrong. The CDR3 has 14 residues. Germline CDR1 is KGHSH and CDR2 is LQKENI. The CDR3 here is CASSQAGLRYEQYF. The CDR3 nucleotides are TGTGCCAGCTCACAGGCGGGACTTCGCTACGAGCAGTACTTC.

This clonotype was counted only a few times. This sequence joins TRBV20-1 and TRBJ2-3; TRBD2 agrees at 10 bases. V lost 1 base and J lost 2; bases outside the gene matches: 6. The CDR3 sequence is 16 residues long. CDR1 DFQATT and CDR2 SNEGSKA come from the germline V gene (reference sequence). CDR3 DNA sequence: TGCAGTGCTAGAGGTGGGACTAGCGCGATCACAGATACGCAGTATTTT. The encoded protein is CSARGGTSAITDTQYF.

The table lists this clonotype with many counts. V gene TRBV20-1 combines with J gene TRBJ2-1; 8 nucleotides align to TRBD2. The CDR3 covers 14 residues. The germline V gene encodes CDR1 DFQATT and CDR2 SNEGSKA (reference sequence). Losses at the gene ends were 1 base for V and 5 bases for J; bases not matched to a gene: 4. CDR3 sequence: CSARAPGLDNEQFF. CDR3 nucleotide sequence: TGCAGTGCTAGAGCCCCGGGACTAGACAATGAGCAGTTCTTC.

This clonotype came up a few times. V usage is TRBV6-1 and J usage is TRBJ1-1; possible D gene TRBD1, 5 bases. The CDR3 sequence is 14 residues long. The V gene's germline CDR1 is MNHNS and CDR2 SASEGT. Trimming stripped 8 bases from V and 2 bases from J, with 15 bases between. The CDR3 bases are TGTGCCAGCTCCCGGGGACTTTTTAACACTGAAGCTTTCTTT. As protein: CASSRGLFNTEAFF.

This chain links TRBV6-2 or TRBV6-3 with TRBJ2-4; 8 bases are shared with TRBD1. Germline V lookup: CDR1 MNHEY, CDR2 SVGEGT. The CDR3 loop spans 14 amino acids. The V segment lost 7 bases and the J segment 1 base; nucleotides outside the gene matches: 3. The CDR3 reads CASIGQGAKNIQYF. Here the CDR3 DNA reads TGTGCCAGCATAGGACAGGGTGCCAAAAACATTCAGTACTTC.

This clonotype was seen ten or more times. The V call is TRBV30, the J call TRBJ1-2; D is uncertain. The V gene lost 0 bases and the J gene lost 4 bases, with 6 bases spanning the gap. The CDR3 spans 12 residues. CDR1 and CDR2 (germline): GTSNPN, SVGIG (reference sequence). The CDR3 sequence is CAWSVQFYGYTF. As DNA, the CDR3 is TGTGCCTGGAGTGTACAGTTCTATGGCTACACCTTC.

This clonotype was counted many times. The chain is built from TRBV19 and TRBJ1-1, with D possibly TRBD1 on 5 matching bases. Per the germline V gene, CDR1 is LNHDA and CDR2 is SQIVND (reference sequence). V was trimmed by 3 bases and J by 0 bases, leaving 14 bases between them. CDR3 length: 16 residues. DNA of the CDR3: TGTGCCAGTAGTATTGTCACAGGAGGACTGAACACTGAAGCTTTCTTT. Its translation: CASSIVTGGLNTEAFF.

This chain links TRBV7-9 with TRBJ2-7; tentatively, D is TRBD1 (5 bases). CDR1 is SEHNR, CDR2 FQNEAQ, per germline (reference sequence). The V end lost 6 bases, the J end lost 5 bases, and 14 bases lay between the germline ends. The CDR3 has 13 amino acids. The CDR3: CASSPQGMNEQYF. DNA for the CDR3: TGTGCCAGCAGTCCCCAGGGTATGAACGAGCAGTACTTC.

In this sample, this clonotype turned up a few times. The chain couples TRBV12-3 or TRBV12-4 to TRBJ1-1, with TRBD1 matching over 11 bases. The V segment lost 6 bases and the J segment 4 bases; nucleotides outside the gene matches: 10. The CDR3 totals 16 residues. Written as DNA, the CDR3 is TGTGCCAGCAGGCTGGACAGGGGGCAGGTGGGCACTGAAGCTTTCTTT. Residues: CASRLDRGQVGTEAFF.

This clonotype came up many times. The J gene is TRBJ2-5, the V gene TRBV18, with D unresolved. The CDR3 runs to 13 residues. CDR1 and CDR2 from the germline V gene are KGHSH and LQKENI. The ends were cut back, 1 base at V and 4 bases at J, with 7 bases in the middle. The CDR3 region has the DNA TGTGCCAGCTCACCACAGTCGGGAGAGACCCAGTACTTC. Its translation: CASSPQSGETQYF.

V usage is TRBV7-9 and J usage is TRBJ2-7, with 8 positions matching TRBD1. CDR3 size: 13 residues. Germline-derived CDR1 and CDR2 are SEHNR and FQNEAQ (reference sequence). The J segment lost 5 bases and the V segment lost 2 bases, leaving 2 bases of the junction unmatched. CDR3 sequence reads: CASSLRRGHEQYF. The CDR3 DNA reads as TGTGCCAGCAGCTTACGCAGGGGGCACGAGCAGTACTTC.

A few counts support this clonotype. This chain links TRBV20-1 with TRBJ2-1; 11 bases are a match to TRBD2. Germline V gene sequence: CDR1 DFQATT, CDR2 SNEGSKA (reference sequence). The J segment lost 9 bases and the V segment lost 5 bases, leaving 9 bases of the junction unmatched. This CDR3 has 14 residues. CDR3 in amino acids: CSALPLAGGVEQFF. CDR3 DNA sequence: TGCAGTGCTCTTCCTCTAGCGGGAGGCGTTGAGCAGTTCTTC.

This sequence joins TRBV7-3 and TRBJ2-3; 7 positions match TRBD1. Per the germline V gene, CDR1 is SGHTA and CDR2 is FQGTGA. This CDR3 is built from 14 residues. Losses at the gene ends were 5 bases for V and 2 bases for J; bases not matched to a gene: 4. The CDR3 DNA reads TGTGCCAGCAGCCAGGGACAGCTCACAGATACGCAGTATTTT. This gives the protein CASSQGQLTDTQYF.